This T cell receptor (beta chain) stems from a study of blood T cell repertoires in COVID-19. Study details: Material from acute and convalescent COVID-19 was sourced from the United States, Italy and Spain. The cDNA or gDNA used as material had been derived from T cells, B-cell-depleted T cells, or PBMCs.

The authors' processing: Counts of nucleated cells, estimated from reference gene primer amplification, were obtained. Sequenced by immunoSEQ multiplex PCR; TCRdb stores in-frame clones only, minus some. V, J and clone size reflect that table, while D and trimming were determined from the DNA. The sample has fewer than 150,000 clones; roughly 89% are singletons. This CDR3 region has 16 residues. V lost 4 bases to trimming and J lost 8 bases; unmatched junction nucleotides: 14. Germline assignment: CDR1 MNHNS and CDR2 SASEGT. The rearrangement links TRBV6-1 to TRBJ2-3; 8 bases match TRBD2. This sequence was found in a woman in her forties with acute or convalescent COVID-19. The specimen sequenced was peripheral blood. The CDR3 bases are TGTGCCAGCAGTGGCTTTGACGGGAGGGCCCTGGGTACGCAGTATTTT. The encoded protein is CASSGFDGRALGTQYF.